These 8 T cell receptor beta chains share one sample of origin, sequenced in a study of cytomegalovirus exposure and HLA in healthy donors. Primers included in the PCR were 60 Vbeta and 13 Jbeta primers. This table comes from immunoSEQ multiplex PCR, and its TCRdb copy is limited to in-frame clones, with some not included. The table lists 150,000 or so clones, 75% to 85% of them singletons. The sample consisted of PBMCs. The receptor source for this set is a young woman in good health and CMV-seropositive.

This clone was found once. This chain joins TRBV27 and TRBJ2-1; 15 bases fit TRBD2. The CDR3 is made up of 18 amino acids. Germline lookup yields CDR1 MNHEY and CDR2 SMNVEV (reference sequence). The ends lost 10 bases at V and 1 base at J; junction bases unmatched: 11. The CDR3 is CAIKGTSGGPRSYNEQFF. The DNA of the CDR3 is TGTGCCATAAAAGGGACTAGCGGGGGGCCCCGGTCCTACAATGAGCAGTTCTTC.

This clone was counted between two and nine times. This chain connects TRBV11-2 to TRBJ2-5; a weak D match, TRBD2 (6 bases). The CDR3 runs 15 residues. The V end lost 4 bases, the J end lost 1 base, and 13 bases lay between the germline ends. Germline values: CDR1 SGHAT, CDR2 FQNNGV. CDR3 nucleotides: TGTGCCAGCAGCTCCTTGGAGGGTGGCCAAGAGACCCAGTACTTC. Protein sequence: CASSSLEGGQETQYF.

The rearrangement uses TRBV27 and TRBJ1-4; D possibly corresponds to TRBD1 (5 bases). CDR1 and CDR2 (germline): MNHEY, SMNVEV (reference sequence). V shed 5 bases and J shed 8 bases, with 18 bases lying between them. The length of the CDR3 is 15 residues. The CDR3 loop is CASSRGGMIIEKLFF. The CDR3 DNA reads TGTGCCAGCAGTCGGGGCGGGATGATAATAGAAAAACTGTTTTTT.

V gene TRBV7-2 combines with J gene TRBJ1-1; D is unclear. Trimming removed 4 bases from V and 2 bases from J, with 8 bases in between. Per germline, CDR1 SGHTA and CDR2 FQGNSA. There are 13 residues in the CDR3. In DNA form, the CDR3 reads TGTGCCAGCAGCTCCAGAACAAACACTGAAGCTTTCTTT. Its translation is CASSSRTNTEAFF. Filled out from reference TRBV7-2 and TRBJ1-1, the complete variable domain reads GAGVSQSPSNKVTEKGKDVELRCDPISGHTALYWYRQSLGQGLEFLIYFQGNSAPDKSGLPSDRFSAERTGGSVSTLTIQRTQQEDSAVYLCASSSRTNTEAFFGQGTRLTVV.

The chain carries TRBV30 and TRBJ1-1; perhaps TRBD1 as D (5 bases). The CDR3 has 13 amino acids. Germline V gene lookup returns CDR1 GTSNPN and CDR2 SVGIG (reference sequence). V shed 4 bases and J shed 0 bases, with 9 bases lying between them. For the CDR3, the DNA is TGTGCCTGGAAAGGGGCAGTGAACACTGAAGCTTTCTTT. It encodes CAWKGAVNTEAFF.

The chain is built from TRBV13 and TRBJ2-2; no reliable D call. CDR3 length equals 12 residues. Trimming shortened V by 2 bases and J by 7 bases, and 5 bases separated the two germline ends. In germline, CDR1 is PRHDT, CDR2 FYEKMQ (reference sequence). Here the CDR3 reads CASSLSFGELFF. The CDR3 DNA reads as TGTGCCAGCAGCTTAAGCTTCGGGGAGCTGTTTTTT.

This chain links TRBV11-2 with TRBJ2-5, with TRBD1 as a possible D gene (5 bases). V was pared by 7 bases and J by 5 bases, with 23 bases between. The CDR3 runs 16 residues. CDR1 is SGHAT, CDR2 FQNNGV, per germline. The CDR3 DNA reads TGTGCCAGCACCAAATGGATGGGGCAGGCGGAGGAGACCCAGTACTTC. This codes for CASTKWMGQAEETQYF.

The chain couples TRBV5-1 to TRBJ1-6; 10 bases agree with TRBD1. The CDR3 covers 15 residues. Trimming cost V 0 bases and J 7 bases; bases outside gene matches: 1. Germline V gives CDR1 SGHRS, CDR2 YFSETQ. In DNA form, the CDR3 reads TGCGCCAGCAGCTTGGGGGACAGGGGAAATTCACCCCTCCACTTT. This sequence encodes CASSLGDRGNSPLHF.